The source of this T cell receptor (beta chain) is a study of cytomegalovirus exposure and HLA in healthy donors. PCR was performed using 60 Vbeta and 13 Jbeta primers. The repertoire was sequenced with immunoSEQ multiplex PCR; TCRdb's copy has only in-frame clones and lacks some. The profile covers some 130,000 clones, with approximately 77% appearing a single time and 0.94% taken by the ten largest. The germline V and J ends were trimmed by 6 bases and 5 bases, with 10 bases remaining between them. Germline V gives CDR1 DFQATT, CDR2 SNEGSKA (reference sequence). The CDR3 has 11 amino acids. Input material: PBMCs. The receptor was isolated from a woman in her sixties or seventies in good health and CMV-seronegative. The J gene is TRBJ2-5, the V gene TRBV20-1, with D maybe TRBD1 (5 bases). CDR3 loop: CSARGAETQYF. For the CDR3, the DNA is TGCAGTGCAAGGGGCGCGGAGACCCAGTACTTC.